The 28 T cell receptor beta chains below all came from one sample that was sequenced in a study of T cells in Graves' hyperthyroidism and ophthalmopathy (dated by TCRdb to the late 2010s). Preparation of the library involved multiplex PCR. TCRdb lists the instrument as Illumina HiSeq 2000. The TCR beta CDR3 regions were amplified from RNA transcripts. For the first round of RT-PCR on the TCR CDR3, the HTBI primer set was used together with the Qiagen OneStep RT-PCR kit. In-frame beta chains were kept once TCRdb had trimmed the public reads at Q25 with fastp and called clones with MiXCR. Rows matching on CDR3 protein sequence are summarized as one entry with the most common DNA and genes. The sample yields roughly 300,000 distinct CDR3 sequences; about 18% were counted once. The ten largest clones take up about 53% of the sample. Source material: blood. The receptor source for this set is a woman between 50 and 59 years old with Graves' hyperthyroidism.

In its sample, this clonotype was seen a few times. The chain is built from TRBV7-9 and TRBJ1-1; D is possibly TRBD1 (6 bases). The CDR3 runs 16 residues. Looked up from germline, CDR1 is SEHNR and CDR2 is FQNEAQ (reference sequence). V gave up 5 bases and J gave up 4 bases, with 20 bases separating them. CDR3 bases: TGTGCCAGCAGCATGATGCAGGGGCCGAGGGGCACTGAAGCTTTCTTT. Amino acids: CASSMMQGPRGTEAFF.

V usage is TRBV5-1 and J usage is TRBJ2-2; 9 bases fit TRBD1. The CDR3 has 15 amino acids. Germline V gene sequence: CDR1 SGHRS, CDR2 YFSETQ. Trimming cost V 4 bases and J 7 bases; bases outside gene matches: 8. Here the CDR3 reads CASSPGQGKVGELFF. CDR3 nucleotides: TGCGCCAGCAGCCCCGGACAGGGGAAGGTCGGGGAGCTGTTTTTT.

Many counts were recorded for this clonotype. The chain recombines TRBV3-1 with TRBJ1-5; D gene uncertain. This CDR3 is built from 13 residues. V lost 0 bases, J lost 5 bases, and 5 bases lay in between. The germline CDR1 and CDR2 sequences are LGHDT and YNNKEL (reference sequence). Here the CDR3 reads CASSQERYQPQHF. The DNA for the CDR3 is TGTGCCAGCAGCCAAGAAAGGTATCAGCCCCAGCATTTT.

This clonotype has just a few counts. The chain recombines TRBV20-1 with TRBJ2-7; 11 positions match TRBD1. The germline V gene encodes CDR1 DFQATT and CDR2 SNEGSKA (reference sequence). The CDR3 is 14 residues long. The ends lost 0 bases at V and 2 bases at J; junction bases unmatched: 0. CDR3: CSAREGQGAYEQYF. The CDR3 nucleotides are TGCAGTGCTAGAGAGGGACAGGGGGCCTACGAGCAGTACTTC.

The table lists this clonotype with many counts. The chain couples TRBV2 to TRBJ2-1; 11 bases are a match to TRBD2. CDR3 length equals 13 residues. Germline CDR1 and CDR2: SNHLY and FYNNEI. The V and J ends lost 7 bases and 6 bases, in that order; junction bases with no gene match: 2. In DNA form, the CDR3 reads TGTGCCAGCACCGGACTAGCGGGCAATGAGCAGTTCTTC. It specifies CASTGLAGNEQFF.

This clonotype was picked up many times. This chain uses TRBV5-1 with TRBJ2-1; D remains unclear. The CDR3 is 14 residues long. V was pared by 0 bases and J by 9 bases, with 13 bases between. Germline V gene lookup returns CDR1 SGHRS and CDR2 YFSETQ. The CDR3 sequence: CASSLVGARGEQFF. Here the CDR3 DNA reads TGCGCCAGCAGCTTGGTAGGAGCTAGAGGTGAGCAGTTCTTC.

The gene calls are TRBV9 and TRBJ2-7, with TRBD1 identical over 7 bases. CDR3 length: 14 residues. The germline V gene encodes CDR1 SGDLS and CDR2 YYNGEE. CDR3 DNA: TGTGCCAGCAGCCGCGGACAGGCGAACTACGAGCAGTGCGTC. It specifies CASSRGQANYEQCV.

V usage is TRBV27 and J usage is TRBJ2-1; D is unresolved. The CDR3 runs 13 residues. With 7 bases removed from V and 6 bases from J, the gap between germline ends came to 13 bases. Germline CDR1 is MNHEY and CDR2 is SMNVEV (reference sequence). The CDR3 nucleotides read TGTGCCAGCACTCCCGATGGCCCCAATGAGCAGTTCTTC. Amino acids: CASTPDGPNEQFF.

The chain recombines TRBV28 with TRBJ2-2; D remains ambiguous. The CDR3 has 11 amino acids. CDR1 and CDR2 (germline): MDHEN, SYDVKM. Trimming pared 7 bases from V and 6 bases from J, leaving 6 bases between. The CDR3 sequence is CASTSPGELFF. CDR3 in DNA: TGTGCCAGCACCTCGCCCGGGGAGCTGTTTTTT. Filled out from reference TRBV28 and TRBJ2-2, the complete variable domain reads DVKVTQSSRYLVKRTGEKVFLECVQDMDHENMFWYRQDPGLGLRLIYFSYDVKMKEKGDIPEGYSVSREKKERFSLILESASTNQTSMYLCASTSPGELFFGEGSRLTVL.

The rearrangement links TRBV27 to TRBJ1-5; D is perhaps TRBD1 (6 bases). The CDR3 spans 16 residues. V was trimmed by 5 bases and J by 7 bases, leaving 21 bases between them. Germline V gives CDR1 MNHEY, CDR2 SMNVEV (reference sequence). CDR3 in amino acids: CASSPGSGTGGQPQHF. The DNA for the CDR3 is TGTGCCAGCAGTCCAGGTTCCGGGACTGGGGGCCAGCCCCAGCATTTT.

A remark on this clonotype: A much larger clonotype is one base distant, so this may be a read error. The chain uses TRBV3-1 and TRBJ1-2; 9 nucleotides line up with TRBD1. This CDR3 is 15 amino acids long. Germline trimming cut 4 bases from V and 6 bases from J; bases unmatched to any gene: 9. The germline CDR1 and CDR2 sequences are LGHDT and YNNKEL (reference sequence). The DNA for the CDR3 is TGTGCCAGCAGCCCAGGGACAGGGTTTAGCCATGGCTACACCTTC. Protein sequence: CASSPGTGFSHGYTF.

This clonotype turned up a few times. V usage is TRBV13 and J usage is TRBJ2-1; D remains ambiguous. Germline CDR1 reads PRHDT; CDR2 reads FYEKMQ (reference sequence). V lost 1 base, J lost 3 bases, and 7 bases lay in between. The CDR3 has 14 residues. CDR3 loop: CASSLAESYNEQFF. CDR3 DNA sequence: TGTGCCAGCAGCTTAGCGGAGAGCTACAATGAGCAGTTCTTC.

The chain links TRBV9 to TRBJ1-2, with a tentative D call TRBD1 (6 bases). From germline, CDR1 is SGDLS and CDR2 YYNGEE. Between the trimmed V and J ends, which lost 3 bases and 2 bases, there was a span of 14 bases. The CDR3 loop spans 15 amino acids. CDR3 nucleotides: TGTGCCAGCAGCGCGACAACAACAGGGAACTATGGCTACACCTTC. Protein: CASSATTTGNYGYTF.

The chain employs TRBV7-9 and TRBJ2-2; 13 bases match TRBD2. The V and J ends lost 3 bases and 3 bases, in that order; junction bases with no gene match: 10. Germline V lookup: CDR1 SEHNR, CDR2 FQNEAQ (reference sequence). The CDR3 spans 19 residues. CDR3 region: CASSFIGTSGTGYTGELFF. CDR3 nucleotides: TGTGCCAGCAGCTTTATCGGGACTAGCGGGACTGGGTACACCGGGGAGCTGTTTTTT.

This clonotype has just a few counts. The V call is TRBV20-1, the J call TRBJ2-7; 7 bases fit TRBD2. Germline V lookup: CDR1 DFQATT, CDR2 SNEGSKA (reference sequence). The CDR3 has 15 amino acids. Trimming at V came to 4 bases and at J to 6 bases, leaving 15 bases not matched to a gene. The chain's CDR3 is CSATPVAGEFGEQYF. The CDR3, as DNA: TGCAGTGCTACCCCGGTGGCGGGAGAGTTCGGCGAGCAGTACTTC.

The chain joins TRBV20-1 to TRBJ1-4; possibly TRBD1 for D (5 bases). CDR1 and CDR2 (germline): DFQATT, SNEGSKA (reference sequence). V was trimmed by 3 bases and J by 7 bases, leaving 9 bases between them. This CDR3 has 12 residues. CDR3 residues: CSARQGSEKLFF. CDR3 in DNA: TGCAGTGCTAGGCAGGGATCTGAAAAACTGTTTTTT.

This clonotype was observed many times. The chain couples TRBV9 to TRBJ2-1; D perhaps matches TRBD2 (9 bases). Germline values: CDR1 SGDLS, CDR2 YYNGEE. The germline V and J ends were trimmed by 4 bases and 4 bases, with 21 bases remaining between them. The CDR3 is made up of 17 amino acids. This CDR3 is CASSQGASGRNYNEQFF. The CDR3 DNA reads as TGTGCCAGCAGCCAGGGGGCCAGCGGGAGGAATTACAATGAGCAGTTCTTC.

CDR3 nucleotides: TGCGCCAGCAGCCCCTTTGAAGCCTTCTCGGGCTATGGCTACACCTTC. Translating it yields CASSPFEAFSGYGYTF. V is TRBV5-1 and J is TRBJ1-2; D gene ambiguous. V was clipped by 4 bases and J by 4 bases, with 20 bases between them. The germline V gene encodes CDR1 SGHRS and CDR2 YFSETQ. This CDR3 is built from 16 residues.

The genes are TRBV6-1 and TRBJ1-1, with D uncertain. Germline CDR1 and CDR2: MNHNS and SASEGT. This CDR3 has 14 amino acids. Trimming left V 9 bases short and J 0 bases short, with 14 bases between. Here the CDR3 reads CASAPGSMNTEAFF. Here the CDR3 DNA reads TGTGCCAGTGCCCCCGGAAGCATGAACACTGAAGCTTTCTTT.

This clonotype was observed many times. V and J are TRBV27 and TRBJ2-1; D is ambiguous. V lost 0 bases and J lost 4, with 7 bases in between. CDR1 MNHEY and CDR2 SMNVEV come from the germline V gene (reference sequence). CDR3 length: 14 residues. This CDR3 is CASSLSKTYNEQFF. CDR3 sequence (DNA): TGTGCCAGCAGTTTATCGAAAACATACAATGAGCAGTTCTTC.

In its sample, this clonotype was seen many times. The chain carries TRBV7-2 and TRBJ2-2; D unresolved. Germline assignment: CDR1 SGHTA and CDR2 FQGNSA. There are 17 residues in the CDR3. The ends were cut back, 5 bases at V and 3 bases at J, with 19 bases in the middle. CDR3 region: CASSGTLSPTDTGELFF. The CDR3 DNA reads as TGTGCCAGCAGCGGCACCCTCTCCCCGACCGACACCGGGGAGCTGTTTTTT.

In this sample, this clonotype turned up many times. CDR3 protein: CASKGGEYGYTF. The CDR3 region has the DNA TGTGCCAGCAAGGGTGGGGAGTATGGCTACACCTTC. The chain carries TRBV6-1 and TRBJ1-2, with D unresolved. The V end lost 7 bases, the J end lost 5 bases, and 11 bases lay between the germline ends. From germline, CDR1 is MNHNS and CDR2 SASEGT. This CDR3 contains 12 residues.

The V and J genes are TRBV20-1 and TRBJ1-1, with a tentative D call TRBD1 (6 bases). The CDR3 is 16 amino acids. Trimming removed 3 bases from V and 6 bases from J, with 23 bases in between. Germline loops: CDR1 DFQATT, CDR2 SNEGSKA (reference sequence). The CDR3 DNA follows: TGCAGTGCTAGCGACGGGGGCGCGGGTTTGTCGGCTGAAGCTTTCTTT. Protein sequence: CSASDGGAGLSAEAFF.

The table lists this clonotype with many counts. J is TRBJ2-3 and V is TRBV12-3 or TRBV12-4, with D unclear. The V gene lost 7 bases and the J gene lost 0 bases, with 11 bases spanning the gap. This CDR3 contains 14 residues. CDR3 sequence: CASTPAVSTDTQYF. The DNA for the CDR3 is TGTGCCAGCACCCCGGCGGTTAGCACAGATACGCAGTATTTT.

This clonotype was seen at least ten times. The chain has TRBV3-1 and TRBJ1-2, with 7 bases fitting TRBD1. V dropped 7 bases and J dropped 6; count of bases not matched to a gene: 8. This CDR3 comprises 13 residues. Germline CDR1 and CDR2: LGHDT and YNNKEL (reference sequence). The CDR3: CASMAGRGNGYTF. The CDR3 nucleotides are TGTGCCAGCATGGCGGGCAGGGGGAATGGCTACACCTTC.

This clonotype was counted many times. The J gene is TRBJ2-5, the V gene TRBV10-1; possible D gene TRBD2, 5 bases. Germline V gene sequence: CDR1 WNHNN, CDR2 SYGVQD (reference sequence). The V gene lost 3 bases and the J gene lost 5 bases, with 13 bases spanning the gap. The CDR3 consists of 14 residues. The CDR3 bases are TGCGCCAGCAGTGAAGGGCTAGCCCGGGAGACCCAGTACTTC. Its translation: CASSEGLARETQYF.

The CDR3 DNA sequence: TGTGCCAGCAGCCCGGGGGGTCCGGCGCCCTACGAGCAGTACTTC. This translates into CASSPGGPAPYEQYF. V is TRBV7-3 and J is TRBJ2-7, with 7 bases aligning to TRBD2. Trimming took 5 bases from V and 2 from J; bases not matched to a gene: 9. The germline gives CDR1 SGHTA, CDR2 FQGTGA. The CDR3 length is 15 residues.

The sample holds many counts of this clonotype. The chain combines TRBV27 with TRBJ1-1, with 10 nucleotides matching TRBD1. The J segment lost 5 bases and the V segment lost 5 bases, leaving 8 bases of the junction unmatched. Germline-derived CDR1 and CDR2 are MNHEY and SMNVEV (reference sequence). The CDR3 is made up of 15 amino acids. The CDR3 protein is CASSNGQGGLTEAFF. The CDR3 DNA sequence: TGTGCCAGCAGTAACGGACAGGGGGGATTGACTGAAGCTTTCTTT.